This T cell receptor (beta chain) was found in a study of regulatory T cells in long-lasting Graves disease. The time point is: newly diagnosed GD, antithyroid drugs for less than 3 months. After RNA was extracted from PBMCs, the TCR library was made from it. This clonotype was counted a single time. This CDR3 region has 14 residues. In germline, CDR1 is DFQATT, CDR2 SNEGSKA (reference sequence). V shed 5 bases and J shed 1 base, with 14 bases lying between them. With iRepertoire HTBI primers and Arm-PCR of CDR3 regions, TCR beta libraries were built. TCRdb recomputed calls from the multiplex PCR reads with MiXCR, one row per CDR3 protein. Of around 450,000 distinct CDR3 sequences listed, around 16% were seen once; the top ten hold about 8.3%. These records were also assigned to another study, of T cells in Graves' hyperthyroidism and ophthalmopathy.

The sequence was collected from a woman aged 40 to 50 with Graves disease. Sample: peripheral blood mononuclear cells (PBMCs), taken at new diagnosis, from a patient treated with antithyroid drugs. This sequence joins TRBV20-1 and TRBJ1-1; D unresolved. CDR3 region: CSASYLGRNTEAFF. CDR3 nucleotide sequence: TGCAGTGCTTCCTACCTTGGACGGAACACTGAAGCTTTCTTT.